The 26 T cell receptor beta chains below come from one sample, sequenced in a study of sequential checkpoint blockade in melanoma. The treatment: randomized to nivolumab then ipilimumab (arm A) or the reverse (arm B). Clones were read by immunoSEQ multiplex PCR, and TCRdb kept only the in-frame ones, dropping some. The sample lists around 19,000 clones, 26% occurring once. This sample comprised tumor tissue (inferred from file names), obtained from a patient given nivolumab and ipilimumab in sequence. All receptors come from a human donor with melanoma.

This clone was seen a few times. This rearrangement joins TRBV15 to TRBJ2-7; TRBD2 agrees at 12 bases. The length of the CDR3 is 17 residues. Germline V lookup: CDR1 LNHNV, CDR2 YYDKDF (reference sequence). The V gene end was trimmed by 1 base and the J gene end by 7 bases; junction bases not matched to a gene: 11. CDR3 sequence: CATSRGLRLAGVWEQYF. The CDR3 nucleotides read TGTGCCACCAGCAGAGGCCTAAGACTAGCGGGAGTGTGGGAGCAGTACTTC. The complete variable domain, with remaining parts taken from reference TRBV15 and TRBJ2-7, reads DAMVIQNPRYQVTQFGKPVTLSCSQTLNHNVMYWYQQKSSQAPKLLFHYYDKDFNNEADTPDNFQSRRPNTSFCFLDIRSPGLGDTAMYLCATSRGLRLAGVWEQYFGPGTRLTVT.

This clone was counted many times. The chain links TRBV11-3 to TRBJ1-2; 10 nucleotides line up with TRBD1. There are 15 residues in the CDR3. Losses at the gene ends were 5 bases for V and 1 base for J; bases not matched to a gene: 4. CDR1 and CDR2 from the germline V gene are SGHNT and YENEEA. CDR3 nucleotides: TGTGCCAGCAGCACCGGGACAGGGGTTAACTATGGCTACACCTTC. This translates into CASSTGTGVNYGYTF.

J is TRBJ2-7 and V is TRBV11-3, with D hard to call. The length of the CDR3 is 14 residues. The V end was cut by 1 base, the J end by 0 bases, with 7 bases between. Germline assignment: CDR1 SGHNT and CDR2 YENEEA. CDR3 sequence reads: CASSLGGTSYEQYF. The CDR3 DNA reads as TGTGCCAGCAGCTTAGGGGGAACCTCCTACGAGCAGTACTTC.

The rearrangement links TRBV10-3 to TRBJ1-2; perhaps TRBD1 as D (6 bases). The CDR3 covers 14 residues. Germline V gene data show CDR1 as ENHRY and CDR2 as SYGVKD. V lost 2 bases and J 3 bases, leaving 10 bases between the germline ends. This chain's CDR3 is CAISEANRDYGYTF. Written as DNA, the CDR3 is TGTGCCATCAGTGAGGCCAACAGGGACTATGGCTACACCTTC.

Of note for this clone: An end of the junction differs from the germline gene, which may be a read error. The chain carries TRBV6-7 and TRBJ2-1; weak D call: TRBD1 (5 bases). TRBV6-7 is identified as an open reading frame with a role that is uncertain. The CDR3 has 11 amino acids. This CDR3 is CASSKDKEQFF. DNA for the CDR3: TGTGCCAGCAGTAAGGACAAGGAGCAGTTCTTC.

J is TRBJ1-1 and V is TRBV5-1, with TRBD1 as a possible D gene (6 bases). V was cut by 1 base and J by 3 bases, with 19 bases left in between. CDR3 length: 17 residues. The germline V gene has CDR1 SGHRS and CDR2 YFSETQ. CDR3 amino acids: CASSLINSGARDTEAFF. The CDR3 DNA sequence: TGCGCCAGCAGCTTGATCAATTCAGGGGCTCGCGACACTGAAGCTTTCTTT. The full variable domain, with the rest looked up from reference TRBV5-1 and TRBJ1-1, is KAGVTQTPRYLIKTRGQQVTLSCSPISGHRSVSWYQQTPGQGLQFLFEYFSETQRNKGNFPGRFSGRQFSNSRSEMNVSTLELGDSALYLCASSLINSGARDTEAFFGQGTRLTVV.

The rearrangement joins TRBV30 to TRBJ1-4, with D tentatively TRBD1 (5 bases). The germline gives CDR1 GTSNPN, CDR2 SVGIG (reference sequence). Trimming stripped 7 bases from V and 0 bases from J, with 12 bases between. The CDR3 consists of 14 residues. The CDR3 DNA is TGTGCCTATACGGGGGGGGCAACTAATGAAAAACTGTTTTTT. This encodes CAYTGGATNEKLFF.

V is TRBV6-8 and J is TRBJ2-1; D could derive from TRBD1 or TRBD2 (7 bases each). Germline V gives CDR1 MNHGY, CDR2 SAAAGT. The CDR3 length is 15 residues. Deletions cut 6 bases from V and 7 bases from J, with 19 bases between. CDR3: CASRRSGGALNEQFF. CDR3 sequence (DNA): TGTGCCAGCAGGCGCTCAGGGGGGGCCCTGAATGAGCAGTTCTTC.

The chain has TRBV30 and TRBJ2-3; possibly TRBD1 or TRBD2 for D (5 bases each). The CDR3 contains 17 residues. Per germline, CDR1 GTSNPN and CDR2 SVGIG (reference sequence). Trimming left V 3 bases short and J 2 bases short, with 21 bases between. The CDR3 region is CAWRRGRGSPHTDTQYF. CDR3 DNA sequence: TGTGCCTGGAGGAGGGGCCGAGGCTCACCCCACACAGATACGCAGTATTTT. Filled out from reference TRBV30 and TRBJ2-3, the complete variable domain reads SQTIHQWPATLVQPVGSPLSLECTVEGTSNPNLYWYRQAAGRGLQLLFYSVGIGQISSEVPQNLSASRPQDRQFILSSKKLLLSDSGFYLCAWRRGRGSPHTDTQYFGPGTRLTVL.

Worth noting for this clone: This CDR3 is also generated by other DNA sequences in the sample. This sequence joins TRBV5-1 and TRBJ2-2; tentative D call: TRBD2 (6 bases). The ends were cut back, 0 bases at V and 2 bases at J, with 11 bases in the middle. Per germline, CDR1 SGHRS and CDR2 YFSETQ. There are 16 residues in the CDR3. The CDR3 sequence: CASSLGGTANTGELFF. DNA for the CDR3: TGCGCCAGCAGCTTGGGGGGGACTGCAAACACCGGGGAGCTGTTTTTT.

V is TRBV5-1 and J is TRBJ2-1; 9 bases match TRBD1. Germline V gives CDR1 SGHRS, CDR2 YFSETQ. The CDR3 consists of 15 residues. Trimming took 4 bases from V and 4 from J; bases not matched to a gene: 6. CDR3 residues: CASSPPGQGYNEQFF. CDR3 DNA: TGCGCCAGCAGCCCCCCGGGACAGGGATACAATGAGCAGTTCTTC.

In its sample, this clone was seen a few times. CDR3: CASSARGQRTKETQYF. The DNA of the CDR3 is TGTGCCAGCAGCGCACGGGGCCAAAGAACTAAAGAGACCCAGTACTTC. The genes are TRBV7-7 and TRBJ2-5; D could derive from TRBD1 or TRBD2 (5 bases each). CDR1 is SSHAT and CDR2 is FNYEAQ in the germline V gene (reference sequence). CDR3 size: 16 residues. The germline V and J ends were trimmed by 5 bases and 3 bases, with 19 bases remaining between them.

This clone showed up just a few times. The gene calls are TRBV6-8 and TRBJ1-5; a weak D match, TRBD1 (6 bases). Germline CDR1 is MNHGY and CDR2 is SAAAGT. This CDR3 region has 12 residues. Trimming shortened V by 10 bases and J by 3 bases, and 10 bases separated the two germline ends. The CDR3 protein is CATGQYNQPQHF. The CDR3 DNA sequence: TGTGCCACCGGACAGTACAATCAGCCCCAGCATTTT.

This clone is medium-sized within its sample. V and J are TRBV6-8 and TRBJ2-5, with TRBD2 matching over 9 bases. This CDR3 has 16 residues. In germline, CDR1 is MNHGY, CDR2 SAAAGT. The ends lost 4 bases at V and 5 bases at J; junction bases unmatched: 11. In nucleotides, the CDR3 is TGTGCCAGCAGTTCCCTCCCTAGCGGGGAGGGGGAGACCCAGTACTTC. Protein sequence: CASSSLPSGEGETQYF.

This clone came up a few times. The gene calls are TRBV11-3 and TRBJ2-5; TRBD2 might be the D (5 bases). This CDR3 has 15 residues. V was pared by 6 bases and J by 4 bases, with 18 bases between. Germline V gene sequence: CDR1 SGHNT, CDR2 YENEEA. CDR3 sequence: CASRRNGLSLETQYF. In DNA form, the CDR3 reads TGTGCCAGCAGACGCAACGGACTCTCACTAGAGACCCAGTACTTC.

V and J are TRBV30 and TRBJ2-3; 7 bases fit TRBD2. The V and J ends lost 0 bases and 1 base, in that order; junction bases with no gene match: 10. Germline V CDR1 and CDR2: GTSNPN, SVGIG (reference sequence). The CDR3 has 17 amino acids. The CDR3 loop reads CAWSVARTSLGTDTQYF. Here the CDR3 DNA reads TGTGCCTGGAGTGTCGCTCGGACTAGTCTAGGCACAGATACGCAGTATTTT.

The chain links TRBV19 to TRBJ2-1; TRBD1 aligns across 10 bases. Germline V gene sequence: CDR1 LNHDA, CDR2 SQIVND (reference sequence). The ends lost 6 bases at V and 7 bases at J; junction bases unmatched: 18. This CDR3 spans 18 amino acids. The CDR3 sequence is CASRTLPDRGRSKNEQFF. The CDR3 DNA is TGTGCCAGTAGAACCCTCCCCGACAGGGGGCGAAGTAAGAATGAGCAGTTCTTC. Combining the CDR3 with reference TRBV19 and TRBJ2-1 gives the whole variable domain DGGITQSPKYLFRKEGQNVTLSCEQNLNHDAMYWYRQDPGQGLRLIYYSQIVNDFQKGDIAEGYSVSREKKESFPLTVTSAQKNPTAFYLCASRTLPDRGRSKNEQFFGPGTRLTVL.

This clone was seen a handful of times. The V and J genes are TRBV6-8 and TRBJ2-1; 7 bases line up with TRBD2. CDR1 and CDR2 (germline): MNHGY, SAAAGT. V trimming: 6 bases; J trimming: 11 bases; junction bases outside the gene matches: 7. This CDR3 comprises 12 residues. CDR3 sequence reads: CASSFQRDQQFF. The DNA of the CDR3 is TGTGCCAGCAGCTTCCAGCGGGATCAGCAGTTCTTC.

This chain links TRBV28 with TRBJ1-2; D remains unclear. The CDR3 is made up of 13 amino acids. Between the trimmed V and J ends, which lost 6 bases and 0 bases, there was a span of 8 bases. CDR1 is MDHEN and CDR2 is SYDVKM in the germline V gene. CDR3 amino acids: CASSSATNYGYTF. CDR3 in DNA: TGTGCCAGCAGCTCGGCCACTAACTATGGCTACACCTTC.

The chain uses TRBV9 and TRBJ2-1; 8 nucleotides line up with TRBD2. This CDR3 contains 17 residues. The germline gives CDR1 SGDLS, CDR2 YYNGEE. V shed 3 bases, J shed 4 bases, and the junction held 12 bases outside the gene matches. DNA for the CDR3: TGTGCCAGCAGCGCTACAGCGGGAGCGGGTGTTTACAATGAGCAGTTCTTC. It codes for CASSATAGAGVYNEQFF.

This clone has only a few counts. The gene calls are TRBV11-3 and TRBJ2-7; possible D gene TRBD1, 6 bases. There are 14 residues in the CDR3. Looked up from germline, CDR1 is SGHNT and CDR2 is YENEEA. V was trimmed by 5 bases and J by 6 bases, leaving 17 bases between them. The CDR3 sequence: CASSPIQGTGEQYF. As DNA, the CDR3 is TGTGCCAGCAGCCCGATACAGGGAACGGGCGAGCAGTACTTC.

V is TRBV18 and J is TRBJ1-1; 8 positions agree with TRBD1. From germline, CDR1 is KGHSH and CDR2 LQKENI. The V segment lost 2 bases and the J segment 4 bases; nucleotides outside the gene matches: 9. The CDR3 has 16 amino acids. In nucleotides, the CDR3 is TGTGCCAGCTCACCATTCGGGACAGGTGTGGCCACTGAAGCTTTCTTT. It encodes CASSPFGTGVATEAFF.

This clone was seen only a few times. The J gene is TRBJ2-1, the V gene TRBV11-3; 7 bases fit TRBD2. V shed 5 bases, J shed 4 bases, and the junction held 14 bases outside the gene matches. The CDR3 totals 17 residues. Germline-derived CDR1 and CDR2 are SGHNT and YENEEA. In DNA, the CDR3 is TGTGCCAGCAGCCCACTTGGGATCAGCGGGGTTTACAATGAGCAGTTCTTC. Amino acids: CASSPLGISGVYNEQFF. Drawing the rest from reference TRBV11-3 and TRBJ2-1, the complete variable domain is EAGVVQSPRYKIIEKKQPVAFWCNPISGHNTLYWYLQNLGQGPELLIRYENEEAVDDSQLPKDRFSAERLKGVDSTLKIQPAELGDSAVYLCASSPLGISGVYNEQFFGPGTRLTVL.

The genes are TRBV6-8 and TRBJ2-5; 11 nucleotides align to TRBD2. V dropped 6 bases and J dropped 1; count of bases not matched to a gene: 4. The CDR3 is 15 residues long. Germline V gene sequence: CDR1 MNHGY, CDR2 SAAAGT. DNA of the CDR3: TGTGCCAGCAGCCCCGGACTAGCGGGCCAAGAGACCCAGTACTTC. Translation: CASSPGLAGQETQYF.

This clone was seen a handful of times. The gene calls are TRBV28 and TRBJ2-3; tentative D call: TRBD2 (6 bases). The CDR3 contains 16 residues. In germline, CDR1 is MDHEN, CDR2 SYDVKM. The V gene lost 1 base and the J gene lost 2 bases, with 13 bases spanning the gap. CDR3 coding DNA: TGTGCCAGCAGTTTATTGGGTAGCGGCACCACAGATACGCAGTATTTT. This gives the protein CASSLLGSGTTDTQYF.

This clone was seen more than once but under ten times. The rearrangement uses TRBV28 and TRBJ1-5; the D is unclear. CDR1 is MDHEN, CDR2 SYDVKM, per germline. The CDR3 loop spans 12 amino acids. V dropped 5 bases and J dropped 6 bases, with 8 bases sitting between them. CDR3 DNA sequence: TGTGCCAGCAGTCCTAGAAGTCAGCCCCAGCATTTT. Its protein product is CASSPRSQPQHF.